The sequence of this T cell receptor beta chain was determined in a study of CD8 T cells in ankylosing spondylitis. This clonotype was found many times. Its antigen is unknown. Regarding the study as a whole: Ankylosing spondylitis blood appeared to carry a characteristic TCR beta motif of roughly eight highly homologous variants. Matched ankylosing spondylitis synovial fluid reportedly contained a significantly enriched population of disease-linked clones. Those disease-linked clones were CD8+; they were also relatively rare in peripheral blood.

Using quantitative 5'-RACE with molecular barcodes, the authors made TCR beta libraries. MiXCR, applied by TCRdb to the 5' RACE reads, yields one record per CDR3 protein. The table includes approximately 150,000 distinct CDR3 sequences, approximately 10% detected once. The CDR3 loop spans 13 amino acids. CDR1 and CDR2 (germline): DFQATT, SNEGSKA (reference sequence). The V end was cut by 6 bases, the J end by 2 bases, with 13 bases between. Sequencing was done on a sample of blood, either unsorted or a sorted T cell fraction (not recorded which). This chain connects TRBV20-1 to TRBJ1-2; no clear D. This sequence was found in a female donor with ankylosing spondylitis or in good health (not recorded which). This chain's CDR3 is CSATSGENYGYTF. CDR3 nucleotides: TGCAGTGCGACCTCAGGAGAAAACTATGGCTACACCTTC.